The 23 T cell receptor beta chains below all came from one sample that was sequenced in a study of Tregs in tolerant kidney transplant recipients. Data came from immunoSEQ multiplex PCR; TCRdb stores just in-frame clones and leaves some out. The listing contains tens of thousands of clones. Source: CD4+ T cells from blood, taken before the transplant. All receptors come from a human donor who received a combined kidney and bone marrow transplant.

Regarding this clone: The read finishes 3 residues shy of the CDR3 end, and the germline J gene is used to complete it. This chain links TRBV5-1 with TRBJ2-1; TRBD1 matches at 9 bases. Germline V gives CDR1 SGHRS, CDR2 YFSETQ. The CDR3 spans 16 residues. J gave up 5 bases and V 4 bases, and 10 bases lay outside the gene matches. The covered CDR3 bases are TGCGCCAGCAGCCGTGAGGGACAGGGAGGTAACAATGAG. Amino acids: CASSREGQGGNNE. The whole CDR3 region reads CASSREGQGGNNEQFF.

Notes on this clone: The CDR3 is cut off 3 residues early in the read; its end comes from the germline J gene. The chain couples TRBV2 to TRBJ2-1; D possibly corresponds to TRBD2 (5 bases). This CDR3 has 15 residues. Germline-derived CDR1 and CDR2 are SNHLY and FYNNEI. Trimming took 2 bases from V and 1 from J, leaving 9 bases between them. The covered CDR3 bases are TGTGCCAGCAGTGAAAGAGCGGTTTCCTACAATGAG. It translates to CASSERAVSYNE. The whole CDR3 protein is CASSERAVSYNEQFF.

CDR3: CASRPQTVVTEAFF. The CDR3 DNA, read in part, is TGTGCCAGTCGCCCCCAGACAGTGGTAACTGAA. V gene TRBV19 combines with J gene TRBJ1-1; D may be TRBD1 (5 bases). The CDR3 is cut off 3 residues early in the read; its end comes from the germline J gene. The CDR3 is 14 amino acids. The V gene's germline CDR1 is LNHDA and CDR2 SQIVND (reference sequence). The germline V and J ends were trimmed by 8 bases and 5 bases, with 18 bases remaining between them. The entire variable domain, with the rest obtained from reference TRBV19 and TRBJ1-1, is as follows: DGGITQSPKYLFRKEGQNVTLSCEQNLNHDAMYWYRQDPGQGLRLIYYSQIVNDFQKGDIAEGYSVSREKKESFPLTVTSAQKNPTAFYLCASRPQTVVTEAFFGQGTRLTVV.

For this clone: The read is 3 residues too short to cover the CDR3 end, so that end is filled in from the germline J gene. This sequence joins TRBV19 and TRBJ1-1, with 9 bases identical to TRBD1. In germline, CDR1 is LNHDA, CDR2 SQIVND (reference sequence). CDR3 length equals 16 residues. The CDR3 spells CASSVPGTGFILGAFF. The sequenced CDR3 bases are TGTGCCAGTAGTGTTCCCGGGACAGGGTTCATCCTGGGG.

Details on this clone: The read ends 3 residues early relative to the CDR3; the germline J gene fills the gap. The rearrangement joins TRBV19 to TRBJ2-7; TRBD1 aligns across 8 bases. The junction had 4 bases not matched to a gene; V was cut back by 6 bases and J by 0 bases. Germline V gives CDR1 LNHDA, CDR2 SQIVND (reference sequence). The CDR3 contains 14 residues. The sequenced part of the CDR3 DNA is TGTGCCAGTAGCCTTACAGGGGGCTCCTACGAG. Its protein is CASSLTGGSYE. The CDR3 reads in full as CASSLTGGSYEQYF.

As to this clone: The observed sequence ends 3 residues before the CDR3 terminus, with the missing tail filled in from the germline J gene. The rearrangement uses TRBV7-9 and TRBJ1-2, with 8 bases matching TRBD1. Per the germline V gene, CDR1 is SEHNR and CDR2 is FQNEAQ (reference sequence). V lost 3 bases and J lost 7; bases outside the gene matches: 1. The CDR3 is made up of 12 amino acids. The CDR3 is CASSLGQVGYTF. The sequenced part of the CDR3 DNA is TGTGCCAGCAGCTTGGGACAGGTTGGC.

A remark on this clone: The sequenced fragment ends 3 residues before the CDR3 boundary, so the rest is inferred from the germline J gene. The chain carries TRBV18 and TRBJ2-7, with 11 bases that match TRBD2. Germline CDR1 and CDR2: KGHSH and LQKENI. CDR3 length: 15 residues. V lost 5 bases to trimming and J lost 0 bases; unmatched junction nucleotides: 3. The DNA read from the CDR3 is TGTGCCAGCTCAGCACTAGCGGGGGCCTCCTACGAG. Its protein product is CASSALAGASYE. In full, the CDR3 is CASSALAGASYEQYF.

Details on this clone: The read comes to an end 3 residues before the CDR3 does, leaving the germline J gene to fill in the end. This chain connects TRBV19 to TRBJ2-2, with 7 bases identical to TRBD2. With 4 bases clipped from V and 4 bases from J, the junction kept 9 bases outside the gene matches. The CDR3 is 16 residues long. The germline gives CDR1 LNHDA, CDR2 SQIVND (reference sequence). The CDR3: CASSRVAAGSTGELFF. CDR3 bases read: TGTGCCAGTAGTAGAGTGGCAGCGGGGTCCACCGGGGAG.

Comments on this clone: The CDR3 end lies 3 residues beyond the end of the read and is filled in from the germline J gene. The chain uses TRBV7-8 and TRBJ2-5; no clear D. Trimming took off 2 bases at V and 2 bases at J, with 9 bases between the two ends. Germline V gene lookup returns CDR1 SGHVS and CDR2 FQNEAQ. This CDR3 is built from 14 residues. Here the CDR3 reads CASSLMAVQETQYF. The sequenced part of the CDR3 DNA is TGTGCCAGCAGCTTAATGGCAGTACAAGAGACC.

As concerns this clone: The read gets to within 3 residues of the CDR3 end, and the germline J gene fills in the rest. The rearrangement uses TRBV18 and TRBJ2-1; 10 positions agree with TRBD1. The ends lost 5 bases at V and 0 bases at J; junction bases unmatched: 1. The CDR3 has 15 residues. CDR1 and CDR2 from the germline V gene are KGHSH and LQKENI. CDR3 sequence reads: CASSGTGDSYNEQFF. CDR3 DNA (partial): TGTGCCAGCTCAGGGACAGGGGACTCCTACAATGAG.

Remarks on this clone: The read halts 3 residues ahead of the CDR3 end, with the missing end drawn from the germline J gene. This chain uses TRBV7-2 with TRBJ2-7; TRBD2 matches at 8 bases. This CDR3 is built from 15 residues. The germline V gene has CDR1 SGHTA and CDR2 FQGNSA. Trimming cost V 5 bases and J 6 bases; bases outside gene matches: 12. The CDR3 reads CASSRTTSGMGEQYF. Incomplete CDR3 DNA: TGTGCCAGCAGCCGAACTACTAGCGGTATGGGCGAG.

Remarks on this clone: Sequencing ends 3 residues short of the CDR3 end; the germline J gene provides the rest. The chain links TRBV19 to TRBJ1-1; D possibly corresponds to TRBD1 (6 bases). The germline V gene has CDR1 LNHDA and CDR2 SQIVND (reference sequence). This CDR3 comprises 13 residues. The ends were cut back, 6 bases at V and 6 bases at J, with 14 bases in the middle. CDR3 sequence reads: CASSKSQGPEAFF. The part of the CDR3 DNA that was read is TGTGCCAGTAGCAAGAGTCAGGGGCCTGAA.

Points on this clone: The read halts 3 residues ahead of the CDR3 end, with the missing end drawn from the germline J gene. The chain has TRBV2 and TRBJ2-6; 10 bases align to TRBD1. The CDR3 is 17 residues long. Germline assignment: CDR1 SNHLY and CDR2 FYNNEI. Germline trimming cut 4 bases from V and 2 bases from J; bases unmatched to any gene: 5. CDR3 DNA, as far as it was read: TGTGCCAGCAGTGCCGTGACAGGGGGCACTGGGGCCAACGTC. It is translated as CASSAVTGGTGANV. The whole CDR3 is CASSAVTGGTGANVLTF.

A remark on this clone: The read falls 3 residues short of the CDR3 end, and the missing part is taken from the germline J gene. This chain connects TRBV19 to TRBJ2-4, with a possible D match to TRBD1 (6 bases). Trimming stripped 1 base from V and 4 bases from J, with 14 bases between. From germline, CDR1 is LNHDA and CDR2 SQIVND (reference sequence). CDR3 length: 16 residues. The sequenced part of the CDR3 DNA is TGTGCCAGTAGTATAGGGGGGCAGGGGACAAAAAACATT. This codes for CASSIGGQGTKNI. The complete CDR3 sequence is CASSIGGQGTKNIQYF.

The DNA read from the CDR3 is TGTGCCAGCAGACCGGGACAGGGATACGAG. Amino acid sequence: CASRPGQGYE. In full, the CDR3 is CASRPGQGYEQYF. The gene calls are TRBV2 and TRBJ2-7; 9 bases fit TRBD1. The sequenced fragment ends 3 residues before the CDR3 boundary, so the rest is inferred from the germline J gene. J lost 4 bases, V lost 6 bases, and 4 bases had no gene match. CDR3 size: 13 residues. CDR1 SNHLY and CDR2 FYNNEI come from the germline V gene. Together with reference TRBV2 and TRBJ2-7, the CDR3 gives the full variable domain: EPEVTQTPSHQVTQMGQEVILRCVPISNHLYFYWYRQILGQKVEFLVSFYNNEISEKSEIFDDQFSVERPDGSNFTLKIRSTKLEDSAMYFCASRPGQGYEQYFGPGTRLTVT.

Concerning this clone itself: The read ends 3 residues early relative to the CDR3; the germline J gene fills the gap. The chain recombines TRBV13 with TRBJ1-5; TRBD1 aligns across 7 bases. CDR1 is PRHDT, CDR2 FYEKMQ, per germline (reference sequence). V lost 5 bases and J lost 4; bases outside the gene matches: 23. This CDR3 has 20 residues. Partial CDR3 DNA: TGTGCCAGCAGCGATTCTCTTGGACAGGAGAGGCGGGGACCTAATCAGCCC. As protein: CASSDSLGQERRGPNQP. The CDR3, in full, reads CASSDSLGQERRGPNQPQHF.

The sequenced part of the CDR3 DNA is TGTGCCAGCAGCCGGCAGGGGGTG. Translation: CASSRQGV. The whole CDR3 protein reads CASSRQGVAFF. The chain joins TRBV7-9 to TRBJ1-1; the match to TRBD1 covers 7 bases. Coverage ceases 3 residues before the CDR3 finishes, and the germline J gene fills in the end. Germline CDR1 is SEHNR and CDR2 is FQNEAQ (reference sequence). The CDR3 has 11 amino acids.

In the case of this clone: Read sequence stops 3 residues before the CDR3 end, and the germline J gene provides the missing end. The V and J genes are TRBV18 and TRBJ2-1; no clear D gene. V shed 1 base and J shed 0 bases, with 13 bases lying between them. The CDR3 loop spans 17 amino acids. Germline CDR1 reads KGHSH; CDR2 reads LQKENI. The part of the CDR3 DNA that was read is TGTGCCAGCTCACCACAAGTGGGCCGATTCTCCTACAATGAG. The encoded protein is CASSPQVGRFSYNE. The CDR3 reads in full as CASSPQVGRFSYNEQFF.

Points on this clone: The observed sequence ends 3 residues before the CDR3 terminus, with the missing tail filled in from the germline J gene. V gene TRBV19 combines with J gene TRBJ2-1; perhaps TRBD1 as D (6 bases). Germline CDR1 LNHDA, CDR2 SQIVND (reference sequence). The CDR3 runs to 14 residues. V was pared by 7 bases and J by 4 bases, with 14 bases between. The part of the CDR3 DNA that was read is TGTGCCAGTAAGCCAGGGGACGTTTACAATGAG. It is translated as CASKPGDVYNE. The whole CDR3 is CASKPGDVYNEQFF. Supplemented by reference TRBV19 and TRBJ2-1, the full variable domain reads DGGITQSPKYLFRKEGQNVTLSCEQNLNHDAMYWYRQDPGQGLRLIYYSQIVNDFQKGDIAEGYSVSREKKESFPLTVTSAQKNPTAFYLCASKPGDVYNEQFFGPGTRLTVL.

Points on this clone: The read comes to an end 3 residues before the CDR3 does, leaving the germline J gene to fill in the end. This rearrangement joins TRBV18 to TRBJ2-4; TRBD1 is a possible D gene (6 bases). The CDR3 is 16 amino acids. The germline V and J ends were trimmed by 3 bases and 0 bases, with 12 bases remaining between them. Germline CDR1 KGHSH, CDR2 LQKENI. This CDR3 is CASSPPGALAKNIQYF. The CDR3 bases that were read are TGTGCCAGCTCACCTCCAGGGGCACTAGCCAAAAACATT.

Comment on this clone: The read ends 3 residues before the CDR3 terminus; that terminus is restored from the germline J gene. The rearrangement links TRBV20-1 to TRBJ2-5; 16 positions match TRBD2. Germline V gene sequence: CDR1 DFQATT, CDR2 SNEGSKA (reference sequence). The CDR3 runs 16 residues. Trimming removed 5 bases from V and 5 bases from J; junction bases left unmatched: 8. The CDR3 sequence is CSAGGTSGRASETQYF. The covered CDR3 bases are TGCAGTGCTGGCGGGACTAGCGGGAGGGCCAGTGAGACC.

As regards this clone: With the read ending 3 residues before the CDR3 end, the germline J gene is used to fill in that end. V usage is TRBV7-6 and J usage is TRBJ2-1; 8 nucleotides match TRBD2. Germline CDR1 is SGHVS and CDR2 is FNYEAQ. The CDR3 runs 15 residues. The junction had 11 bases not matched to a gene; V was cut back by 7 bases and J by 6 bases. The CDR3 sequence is CASTIRAGLANEQFF. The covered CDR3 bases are TGTGCCAGCACCATAAGAGCAGGACTAGCCAATGAG.

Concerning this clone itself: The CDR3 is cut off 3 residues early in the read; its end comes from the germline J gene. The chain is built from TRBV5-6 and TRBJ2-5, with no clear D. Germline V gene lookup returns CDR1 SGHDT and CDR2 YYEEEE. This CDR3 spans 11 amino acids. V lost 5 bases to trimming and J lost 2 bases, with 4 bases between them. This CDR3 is CASSMQETQYF. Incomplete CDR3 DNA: TGTGCCAGCAGTATGCAAGAGACC.